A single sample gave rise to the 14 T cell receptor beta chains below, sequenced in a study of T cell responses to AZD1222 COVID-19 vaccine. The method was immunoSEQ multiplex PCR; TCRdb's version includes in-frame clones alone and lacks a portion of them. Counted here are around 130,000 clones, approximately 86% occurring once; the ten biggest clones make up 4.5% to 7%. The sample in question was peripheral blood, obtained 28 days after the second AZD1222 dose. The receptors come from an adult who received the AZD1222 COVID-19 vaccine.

CDR3 bases: TGTGCCAGCAGCGTAGGGAGCGGCTACAATGAGCAGTTCTTC. This codes for CASSVGSGYNEQFF. The chain links TRBV9 to TRBJ2-1, with a weak D call TRBD2 (5 bases). CDR3 size: 14 residues. Trimming shortened V by 0 bases and J by 3 bases, and 7 bases separated the two germline ends. CDR1 SGDLS and CDR2 YYNGEE come from the germline V gene.

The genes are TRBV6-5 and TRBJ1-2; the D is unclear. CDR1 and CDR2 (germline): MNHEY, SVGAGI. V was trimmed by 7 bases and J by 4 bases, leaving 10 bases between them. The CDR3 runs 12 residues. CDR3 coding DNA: TGTGCCAGCACCCGCCTCATCTATGGCTACACCTTC. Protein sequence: CASTRLIYGYTF.

The chain's CDR3 is CASGTLGYNEQFF. CDR3 sequence (DNA): TGTGCCAGCGGGACACTCGGCTACAATGAGCAGTTCTTC. J is TRBJ2-1 and V is TRBV3-1 (or the pseudogene TRBV3-2); D possibly corresponds to TRBD1 (6 bases). Trimming left V 8 bases short and J 3 bases short, with 11 bases between. Germline V gene sequence: CDR1 LGHDT, CDR2 YNNKEL (reference sequence). The CDR3 covers 13 residues.

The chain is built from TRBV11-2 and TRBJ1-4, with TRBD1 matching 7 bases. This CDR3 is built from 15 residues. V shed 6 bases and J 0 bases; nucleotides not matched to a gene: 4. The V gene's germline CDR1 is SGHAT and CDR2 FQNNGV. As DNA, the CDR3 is TGTGCCAGCAGGCGGGACAGTGCAACTAATGAAAAACTGTTTTTT. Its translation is CASRRDSATNEKLFF.

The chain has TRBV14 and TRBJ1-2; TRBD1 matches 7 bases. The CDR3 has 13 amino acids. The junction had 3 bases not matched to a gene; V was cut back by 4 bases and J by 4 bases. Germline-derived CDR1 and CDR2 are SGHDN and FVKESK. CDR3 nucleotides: TGTGCCAGCAGCCCGGGACAGCCCTATGGCTACACCTTC. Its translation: CASSPGQPYGYTF. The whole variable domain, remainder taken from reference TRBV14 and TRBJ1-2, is EAGVTQFPSHSVIEKGQTVTLRCDPISGHDNLYWYRRVMGKEIKFLLHFVKESKQDESGMPNNRFLAERTGGTYSTLKVQPAELEDSGVYFCASSPGQPYGYTFGSGTRLTVV.

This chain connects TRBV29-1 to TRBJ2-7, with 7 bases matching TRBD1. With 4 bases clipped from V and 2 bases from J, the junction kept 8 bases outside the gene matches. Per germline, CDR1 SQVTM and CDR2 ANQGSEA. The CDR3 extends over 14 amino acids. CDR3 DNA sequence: TGCAGCGTTGTGGTCGGAGACAGGGCCTACGAGCAGTACTTC. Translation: CSVVVGDRAYEQYF.

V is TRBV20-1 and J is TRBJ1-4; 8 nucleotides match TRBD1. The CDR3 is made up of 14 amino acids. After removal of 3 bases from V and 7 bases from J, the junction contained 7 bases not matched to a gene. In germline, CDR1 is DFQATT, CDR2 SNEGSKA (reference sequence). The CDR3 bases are TGCAGTGCTAGTGACGACAGGGGATTTGAAAAACTGTTTTTT. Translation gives CSASDDRGFEKLFF.

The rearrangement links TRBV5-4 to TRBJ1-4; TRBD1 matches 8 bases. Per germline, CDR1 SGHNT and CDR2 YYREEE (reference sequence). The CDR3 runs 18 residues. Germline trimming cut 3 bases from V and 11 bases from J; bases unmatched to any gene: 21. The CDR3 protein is CASSSTGTGPTNLRKLFF. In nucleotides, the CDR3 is TGTGCCAGCAGCTCTACCGGGACAGGACCTACCAATTTGAGGAAACTGTTTTTT.

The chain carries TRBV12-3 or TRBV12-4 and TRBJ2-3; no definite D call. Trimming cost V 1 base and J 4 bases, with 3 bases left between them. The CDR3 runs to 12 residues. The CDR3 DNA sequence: TGTGCCAGCAGTTTAGGGGCAGATACGCAGTATTTT. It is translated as CASSLGADTQYF.

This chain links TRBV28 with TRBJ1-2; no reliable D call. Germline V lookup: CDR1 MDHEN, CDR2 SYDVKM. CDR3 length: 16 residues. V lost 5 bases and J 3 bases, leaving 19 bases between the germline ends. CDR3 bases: TGTGCCAGCAGTACGAGGCCGCAGATTCAATACTATGGCTACACCTTC. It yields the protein CASSTRPQIQYYGYTF.

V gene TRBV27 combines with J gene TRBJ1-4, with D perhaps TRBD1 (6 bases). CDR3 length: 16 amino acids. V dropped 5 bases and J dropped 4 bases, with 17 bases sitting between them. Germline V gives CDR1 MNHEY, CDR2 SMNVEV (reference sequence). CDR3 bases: TGTGCCAGCAGTCCTACCCCGGGACACTATAATGAAAAACTGTTTTTT. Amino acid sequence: CASSPTPGHYNEKLFF.

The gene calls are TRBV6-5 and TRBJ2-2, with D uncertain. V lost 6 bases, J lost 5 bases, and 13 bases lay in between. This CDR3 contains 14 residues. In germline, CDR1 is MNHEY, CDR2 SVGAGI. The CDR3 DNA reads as TGTGCCAGCAGCTGGAATTTAGAGACCGGGGAGCTGTTTTTT. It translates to CASSWNLETGELFF.

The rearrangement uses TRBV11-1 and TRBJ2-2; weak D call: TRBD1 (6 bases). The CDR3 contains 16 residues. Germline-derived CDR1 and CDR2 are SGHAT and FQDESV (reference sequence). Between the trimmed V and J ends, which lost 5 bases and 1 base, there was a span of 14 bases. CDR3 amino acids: CASSQWDTGNTGELFF. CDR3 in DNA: TGTGCCAGCAGCCAATGGGACACCGGGAACACCGGGGAGCTGTTTTTT.

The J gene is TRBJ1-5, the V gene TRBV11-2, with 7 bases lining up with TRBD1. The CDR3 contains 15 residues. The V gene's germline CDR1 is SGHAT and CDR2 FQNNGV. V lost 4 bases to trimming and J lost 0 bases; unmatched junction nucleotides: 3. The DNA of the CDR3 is TGTGCCAGCAGCTCAGGACAGGCTAGCAATCAGCCCCAGCATTTT. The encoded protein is CASSSGQASNQPQHF.